This entry describes one T cell receptor (beta chain). The antigen remains unidentified. The data belong to a study of T cell repertoires and HLA-DP antigens. Overall study context: CD4+ T cells were cocultured with HeLa cells expressing HLA-DP. Study-level points and caveats: The CD4+ repertoire was not split into naive and memory.

Data came from immunoSEQ multiplex PCR; TCRdb stores just in-frame clones and leaves some out. In the table there are almost 90,000 clones, around 86% of which are singletons. CDR1 SNHLY and CDR2 FYNNEI come from the germline V gene. Trimming cost V 6 bases and J 7 bases, with 19 bases left between them. The CDR3 has 14 residues. Sequences were obtained from CD4+ T cells from PBMCs. This clonotype was obtained from a man aged 50 or older in good health and CMV-seronegative. The chain joins TRBV2 to TRBJ2-7; D is perhaps TRBD1 (6 bases). CDR3 residues: CASRPGQMTVEQYF. In DNA, the CDR3 is TGTGCCAGCAGACCGGGACAAATGACTGTGGAGCAGTACTTC.